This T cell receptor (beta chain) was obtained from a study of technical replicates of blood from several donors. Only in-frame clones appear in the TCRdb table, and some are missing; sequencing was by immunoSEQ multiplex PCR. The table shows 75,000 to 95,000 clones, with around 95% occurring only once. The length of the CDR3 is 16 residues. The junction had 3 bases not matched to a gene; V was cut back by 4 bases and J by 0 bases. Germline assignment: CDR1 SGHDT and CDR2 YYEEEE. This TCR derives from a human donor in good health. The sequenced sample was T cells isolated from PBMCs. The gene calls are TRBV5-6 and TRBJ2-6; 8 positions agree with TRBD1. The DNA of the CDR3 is TGTGCCAGCAGCATAGGGACAGGCTCTGGGGCCAACGTCCTGACTTTC. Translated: CASSIGTGSGANVLTF. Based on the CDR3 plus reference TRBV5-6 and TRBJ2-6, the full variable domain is DAGVTQSPTHLIKTRGQQVTLRCSPKSGHDTVSWYQQALGQGPQFIFQYYEEEERQRGNFPDRFSGHQFPNYSSELNVNALLLGDSALYLCASSIGTGSGANVLTFGAGSRLTVL.